This T cell receptor (beta chain) originates from a study of T cells in Graves' hyperthyroidism and ophthalmopathy. Broader study findings: The authors' 13 V-J model separated ophthalmopathy from stable hyperthyroidism.

This clonotype was detected many times. As yet, its antigen is unknown. The CDR3 regions of TCR beta were amplified from RNA transcripts. The study used the HTBI primer set for a first-round RT-PCR of the TCR CDR3. TCRdb reprocessed the multiplex PCR reads with MiXCR, giving one entry per CDR3 protein. The sample holds about 400,000 distinct CDR3 sequences, around 16% seen once. V was trimmed by 3 bases and J by 5 bases, leaving 11 bases between them. The CDR3 is 14 amino acids. Germline V gene data show CDR1 as SGHDN and CDR2 as FVKESK. Specimen: blood. The chain uses TRBV14 and TRBJ2-1; D call uncertain. This TCR was sampled from a young woman with Graves' hyperthyroidism that later progressed to Graves' ophthalmopathy. CDR3 nucleotides: TGTGCCAGCAGCCATCGGGCAAAGAACAATGAGCAGTTCTTC. The encoded protein is CASSHRAKNNEQFF.